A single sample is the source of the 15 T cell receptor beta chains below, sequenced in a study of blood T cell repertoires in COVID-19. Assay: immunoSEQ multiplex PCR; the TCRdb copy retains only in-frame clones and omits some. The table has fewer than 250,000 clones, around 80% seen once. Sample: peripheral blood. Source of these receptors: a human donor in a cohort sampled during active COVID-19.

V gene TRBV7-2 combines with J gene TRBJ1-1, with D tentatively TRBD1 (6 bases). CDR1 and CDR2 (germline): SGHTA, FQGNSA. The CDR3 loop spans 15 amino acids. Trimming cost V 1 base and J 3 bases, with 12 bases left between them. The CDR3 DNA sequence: TGTGCCAGCAGCTTAGTAGGGGGTTTAGACACTGAAGCTTTCTTT. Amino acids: CASSLVGGLDTEAFF.

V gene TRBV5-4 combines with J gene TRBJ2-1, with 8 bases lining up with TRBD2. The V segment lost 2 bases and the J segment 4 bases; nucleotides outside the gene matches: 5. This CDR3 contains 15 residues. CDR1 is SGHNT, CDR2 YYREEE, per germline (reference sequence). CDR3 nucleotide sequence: TGTGCCAGCAGCTTAGGGACTAGGCGGTACAATGAGCAGTTCTTC. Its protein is CASSLGTRRYNEQFF. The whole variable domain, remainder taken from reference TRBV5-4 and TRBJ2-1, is ETGVTQSPTHLIKTRGQQVTLRCSSQSGHNTVSWYQQALGQGPQFIFQYYREEENGRGNFPPRFSGLQFPNYSSELNVNALELDDSALYLCASSLGTRRYNEQFFGPGTRLTVL.

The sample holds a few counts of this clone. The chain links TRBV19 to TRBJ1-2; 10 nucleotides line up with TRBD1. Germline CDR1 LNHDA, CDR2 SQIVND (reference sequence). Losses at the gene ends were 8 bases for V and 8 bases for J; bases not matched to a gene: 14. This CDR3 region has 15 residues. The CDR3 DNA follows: TGTGCCAGTTTCCCGGGACAGGGGTCTCCCCACGGCTACACCTTC. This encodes CASFPGQGSPHGYTF.

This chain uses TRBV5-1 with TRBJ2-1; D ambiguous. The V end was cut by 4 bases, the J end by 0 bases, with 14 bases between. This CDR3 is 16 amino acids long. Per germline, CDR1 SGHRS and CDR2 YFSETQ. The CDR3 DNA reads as TGCGCCAGCAGCCCTTCTACTTCCTACTCCTACAATGAGCAGTTCTTC. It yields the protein CASSPSTSYSYNEQFF.

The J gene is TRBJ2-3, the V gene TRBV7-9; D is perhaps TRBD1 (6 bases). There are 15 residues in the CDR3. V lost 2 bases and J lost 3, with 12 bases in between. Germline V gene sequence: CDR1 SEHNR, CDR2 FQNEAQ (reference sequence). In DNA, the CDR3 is TGTGCCAGCAGCTTAAGTCAGGGGCCGACAGATACGCAGTATTTT. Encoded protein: CASSLSQGPTDTQYF.

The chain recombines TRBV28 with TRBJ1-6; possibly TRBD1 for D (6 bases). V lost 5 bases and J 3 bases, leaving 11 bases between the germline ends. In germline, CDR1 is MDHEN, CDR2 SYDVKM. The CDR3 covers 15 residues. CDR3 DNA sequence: TGTGCCAGCAGTCTCCTGACAGGCTATAATTCACCCCTCCACTTT. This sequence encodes CASSLLTGYNSPLHF.

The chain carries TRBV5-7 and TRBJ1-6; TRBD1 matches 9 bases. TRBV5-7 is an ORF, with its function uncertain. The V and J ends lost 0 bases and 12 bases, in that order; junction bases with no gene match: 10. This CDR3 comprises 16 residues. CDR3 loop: CASSLGIRDRVQPLHF. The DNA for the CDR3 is TGTGCCAGCAGCTTGGGAATCCGGGACAGGGTCCAACCCCTCCACTTT.

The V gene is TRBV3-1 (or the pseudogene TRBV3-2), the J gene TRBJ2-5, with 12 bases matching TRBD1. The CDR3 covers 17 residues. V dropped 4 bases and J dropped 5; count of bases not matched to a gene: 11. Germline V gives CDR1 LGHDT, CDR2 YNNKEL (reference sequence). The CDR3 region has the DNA TGTGCCAGCAGCCCCTTCCCCGGGACAGGGGGCCTCGAGACCCAGTACTTC. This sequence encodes CASSPFPGTGGLETQYF.

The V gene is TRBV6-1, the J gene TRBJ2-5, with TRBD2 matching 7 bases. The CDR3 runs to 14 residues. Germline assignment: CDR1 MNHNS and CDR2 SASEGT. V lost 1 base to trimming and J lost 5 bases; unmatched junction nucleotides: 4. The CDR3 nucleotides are TGTGCCAGCAGTGAAGGCGGGAGCAGGGAGACCCAGTACTTC. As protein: CASSEGGSRETQYF.

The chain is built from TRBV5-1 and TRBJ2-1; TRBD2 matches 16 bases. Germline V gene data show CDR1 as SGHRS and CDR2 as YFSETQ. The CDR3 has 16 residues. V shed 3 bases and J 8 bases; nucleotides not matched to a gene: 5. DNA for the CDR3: TGCGCCAGCAGCTACGGGACTAGCGGGAGGGCCGATGAGCAGTTCTTC. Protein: CASSYGTSGRADEQFF.

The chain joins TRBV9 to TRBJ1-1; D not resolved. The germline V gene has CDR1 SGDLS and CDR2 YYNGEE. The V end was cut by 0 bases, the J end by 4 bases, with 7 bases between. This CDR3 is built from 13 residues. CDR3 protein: CASSVASFTEAFF. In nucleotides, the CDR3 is TGTGCCAGCAGCGTAGCGTCCTTCACTGAAGCTTTCTTT.

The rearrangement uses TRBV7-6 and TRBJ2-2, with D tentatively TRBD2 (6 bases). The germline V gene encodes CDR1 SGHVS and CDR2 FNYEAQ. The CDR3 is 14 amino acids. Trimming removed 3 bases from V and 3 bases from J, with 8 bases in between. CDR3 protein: CASSFPGDTGELFF. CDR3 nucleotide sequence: TGTGCCAGCAGCTTCCCGGGAGACACCGGGGAGCTGTTTTTT.

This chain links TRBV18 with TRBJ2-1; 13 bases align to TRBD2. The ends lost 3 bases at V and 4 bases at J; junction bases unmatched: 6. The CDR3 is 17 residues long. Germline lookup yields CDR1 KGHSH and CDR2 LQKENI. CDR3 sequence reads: CASSPRTSGSGYNEQFF. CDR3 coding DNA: TGTGCCAGCTCACCCAGGACTAGCGGGAGCGGGTACAATGAGCAGTTCTTC.

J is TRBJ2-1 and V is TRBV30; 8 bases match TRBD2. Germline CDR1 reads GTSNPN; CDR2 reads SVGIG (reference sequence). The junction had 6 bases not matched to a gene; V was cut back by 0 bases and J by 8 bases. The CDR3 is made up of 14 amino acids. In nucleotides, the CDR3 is TGTGCCTGGAGTGTACGGGGGGGCAAGGATGAGCAGTTCTTC. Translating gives CAWSVRGGKDEQFF.

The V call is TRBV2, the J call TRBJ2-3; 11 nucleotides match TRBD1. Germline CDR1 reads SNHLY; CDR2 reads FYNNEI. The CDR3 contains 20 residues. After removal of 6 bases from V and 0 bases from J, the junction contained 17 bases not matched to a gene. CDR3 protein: CASSQTGTGGTSSSTDTQYF. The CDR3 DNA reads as TGTGCCAGCAGCCAAACCGGGACAGGGGGTACTAGTTCTAGCACAGATACGCAGTATTTT.